These 11 T cell receptor beta chains originate from one sample sequenced in a study of T cell responses to AZD1222 COVID-19 vaccine. Clones were read by immunoSEQ multiplex PCR, and TCRdb kept only the in-frame ones, dropping some. Of 150,000 to 200,000 clones in the sample, around nine tenths are singletons; the top ten hold 1.5% to 2%. This sample comprised peripheral blood, obtained 28 days after the second AZD1222 dose. The receptors originated from an adult who received the AZD1222 COVID-19 vaccine.

As to this clone: Its ends do not fully match the called genes, so a read error is possible. The V and J genes are TRBV2 and TRBJ2-3, with D possibly being TRBD1 (6 bases). The V gene's germline CDR1 is SNHLY and CDR2 FYNNEI. This CDR3 is built from 13 residues. The CDR3 DNA follows: TGTACCAGCCTGTGGGACAACACAGATACGCAGTATTTT. As protein: CTSLWDNTDTQYF.

This clone has a single count. The chain has TRBV28 and TRBJ1-2; D is possibly TRBD1 (5 bases). This CDR3 spans 15 amino acids. V lost 7 bases, J lost 5 bases, and 20 bases lay in between. CDR1 is MDHEN and CDR2 is SYDVKM in the germline V gene. This CDR3 reads CASTLTRVLSYGYTF. DNA of the CDR3: TGTGCCAGCACCCTCACCAGGGTTCTATCTTATGGCTACACCTTC.

The genes are TRBV6-5 and TRBJ2-7, with D unresolved. CDR1 is MNHEY and CDR2 is SVGAGI in the germline V gene. V lost 6 bases and J 3 bases, leaving 6 bases between the germline ends. The CDR3 consists of 11 residues. CDR3 sequence: CASRSYYEQYF. In nucleotides, the CDR3 is TGTGCCAGCAGGTCCTACTACGAGCAGTACTTC.

The CDR3 DNA is TGTGCCAGCAGCGTTGGGACTAGCGGTTTCACAGATACGCAGTATTTT. It encodes CASSVGTSGFTDTQYF. The chain links TRBV9 to TRBJ2-3; 11 nucleotides align to TRBD2. This CDR3 spans 16 amino acids. Germline CDR1 is SGDLS and CDR2 is YYNGEE. The ends lost 2 bases at V and 2 bases at J; junction bases unmatched: 4.

This sequence joins TRBV9 and TRBJ1-2; 7 bases map to TRBD1. Germline V gene sequence: CDR1 SGDLS, CDR2 YYNGEE. There are 15 residues in the CDR3. V was clipped by 3 bases and J by 0 bases; unmatched bases: 5. CDR3 in DNA: TGTGCCAGCAGCGCGACAGGGCTAGCTAACTATGGCTACACCTTC. This translates into CASSATGLANYGYTF.

V and J are TRBV6-6 and TRBJ2-7; D is unclear. V lost 5 bases and J 3 bases, leaving 11 bases between the germline ends. Looked up from germline, CDR1 is MNHNY and CDR2 is SVGAGI (reference sequence). There are 13 residues in the CDR3. For the CDR3, the DNA is TGTGCCAGCAGTCAAGCTAGGAACTACGAGCAGTACTTC. Residues: CASSQARNYEQYF.

This chain joins TRBV6-1 and TRBJ2-6; TRBD1 agrees at 9 bases. The V gene's germline CDR1 is MNHNS and CDR2 SASEGT. Unmatched junction bases numbered 7, after V lost 4 bases and J lost 0 bases. This CDR3 has 18 residues. CDR3 region: CASSAPGQGGSGANVLTF. As DNA, the CDR3 is TGTGCCAGCAGTGCCCCGGGACAGGGAGGCTCTGGGGCCAACGTCCTGACTTTC.

CDR3 loop: CASSWPAGTGELFF. Here the CDR3 DNA reads TGTGCCAGTAGCTGGCCCGCGGGCACCGGGGAGCTGTTTTTT. The V call is TRBV19, the J call TRBJ2-2; D is perhaps TRBD2 (5 bases). Trimming pared 6 bases from V and 4 bases from J, leaving 12 bases between. The CDR3 spans 14 residues. Germline CDR1 is LNHDA and CDR2 is SQIVND (reference sequence).

The chain couples TRBV7-2 to TRBJ2-3; D tentatively fits TRBD1 or TRBD2 (6 bases each). Trimming removed 7 bases from V and 6 bases from J, with 11 bases in between. The CDR3 runs 12 residues. CDR1 and CDR2 from the germline V gene are SGHTA and FQGNSA. The DNA for the CDR3 is TGTGCCAGCATCCTAGGGGGGGATACGCAGTATTTT. As protein: CASILGGDTQYF. Using reference TRBV7-2 and TRBJ2-3 for the parts outside the CDR3, the full variable domain is GAGVSQSPSNKVTEKGKDVELRCDPISGHTALYWYRQSLGQGLEFLIYFQGNSAPDKSGLPSDRFSAERTGGSVSTLTIQRTQQEDSAVYLCASILGGDTQYFGPGTRLTVL.

The chain has TRBV5-8 and TRBJ2-5; no firm D call. Per the germline V gene, CDR1 is SGHTS and CDR2 is YDEGEE. V gave up 6 bases and J gave up 2 bases, with 5 bases separating them. The CDR3 spans 11 residues. CDR3 nucleotide sequence: TGTGCCAGCATCCGACAAGAGACCCAGTACTTC. This codes for CASIRQETQYF.

To note about this clone: At one of its ends the junction is not consistent with the germline gene, which may arise from a read error. Written as DNA, the CDR3 is TGCGCCAGCAGCTTTTCGGTCAGCTCCAACAATGAGCAGTTCTTC. Amino acids: CASSFSVSSNNEQFF. J is TRBJ2-1 and V is TRBV5-1; D ambiguous. Germline V gene lookup returns CDR1 SGHRS and CDR2 YFSETQ. This CDR3 contains 15 residues. Full variable domain (rest looked up from reference TRBV5-1 and TRBJ2-1): KAGVTQTPRYLIKTRGQQVTLSCSPISGHRSVSWYQQTPGQGLQFLFEYFSETQRNKGNFPGRFSGRQFSNSRSEMNVSTLELGDSALYLCASSFSVSSNNEQFFGPGTRLTVL.